A selection of T cell receptor beta chains follows, all from one sample in a study of human T cells and chemical hapten exposure. TCRdb fed the RACE reads into MiXCR, producing one record per CDR3 protein. The data contain 60,000 to 80,000 distinct CDR3 sequences, approximately 35% of them singletons. This material consisted of whole blood, taken in connection with sensitization to the hapten diphenylcyclopropenone (DPC). The source is a man between 40 and 49 years old with alopecia areata. Some clones in this sample may be carry-over from other donors' samples. Each CDR3 is given with its conserved first and last residue. D genes are given only for firm matches. The size field is filled for only some rows; it gives once, few, many or a size class.

D gene	V gene	clone size	J gene	CDR3 protein	CDR3 DNA
TRBD2	TRBV12-3/TRBV12-4	few	TRBJ2-3	CASSAGGSTDTQYF	TGTGCCAGCAGTGCGGGGGGGAGCACAGATACGCAGTATTTT
.	TRBV7-2	few	TRBJ1-1	CASSLIRTEAFF	TGTGCCAGCAGCTTGATCCGCACTGAAGCTTTCTTT
TRBD2	TRBV3-1	.	TRBJ2-1	CASRLAGAVEQFF	TGTGCCAGTAGACTAGCGGGAGCCGTTGAGCAGTTCTTC
.	TRBV30	.	TRBJ1-5	CAWSVNRQGGPQHF	TGTGCCTGGAGTGTAAATCGGCAGGGAGGGCCCCAGCATTTT
.	TRBV3-1	few	TRBJ1-5	CASSQGSQPQHF	TGTGCCAGCAGCCAAGGTTCCCAGCCCCAGCATTTT
TRBD1	TRBV28	.	TRBJ1-1	CASLTGGQAPPEAFF	TGTGCCAGCCTGACAGGGGGACAGGCTCCCCCTGAAGCTTTCTTT
.	TRBV12-3/TRBV12-4	.	TRBJ2-5	CASRGSSGETQYF	TGTGCCAGCAGGGGAAGTTCCGGGGAGACCCAGTACTTC
.	TRBV29-1	.	TRBJ2-1	CSVPGPAGNEQFF	TGCAGCGTTCCCGGCCCCGCGGGGAATGAGCAGTTCTTC
.	TRBV6-5	.	TRBJ2-7	CASTEGFEQYF	TGTGCCTCCACGGAGGGATTCGAGCAGTACTTC
.	TRBV14	few	TRBJ2-3	CASSQGLSSTDTQYF	TGTGCCAGCAGCCAAGGACTCTCCAGCACAGATACGCAGTATTTT
.	TRBV12-3/TRBV12-4	.	TRBJ1-5	CASSNQGTGNQPQHF	TGTGCCAGCAGCAACCAGGGGACCGGCAATCAGCCCCAGCATTTT
TRBD2	TRBV7-8	few	TRBJ2-1	CASSGRTSRRPFYNEQFF	TGTGCCAGCAGCGGACGGACTAGCAGAAGACCATTCTACAATGAGCAGTTCTTC
TRBD2	TRBV29-1	.	TRBJ2-1	CSGNLAGVSNGQFF	TGCAGCGGGAACTTAGCGGGAGTGTCGAATGGGCAGTTCTTC
.	TRBV5-1	.	TRBJ2-1	CASSLADEQFF	TGCGCCAGCAGCTTGGCGGATGAGCAGTTCTTC
.	TRBV25-1	few	TRBJ1-3	CASSEASALSGNTIYF	TGTGCCAGCAGTGAAGCGTCAGCACTCTCTGGAAACACCATATATTTT
.	TRBV5-1	once	TRBJ1-1	CASSLVIGGPGLLKGMNTEAFF	TGCGCCAGCAGCTTGGTAATTGGGGGACCGGGACTCTTGAAGGGCATGAACACTGAAGCTTTCTTT